This T cell receptor beta chain originates from a study of T cell repertoires in cytomegalovirus infection (dated by TCRdb to about 2019). Regarding the study in general: Peptide stimulations targeted recently identified HLA-C-restricted CMV epitopes, whose presentation resists viral immunomodulation, together with well-studied HLA-B-restricted epitopes. Because public TCR beta signatures pointed to carriage of CMV infection together with the matching HLA type, the HLA type of each donor mattered for the analysis.

About this clonotype itself: This receptor's antigen is unknown. The record has no base qualities; no much larger clone is one base away.

The cysteine opens and the phenylalanine closes a CDR3 of 15 amino acids. The entry retains the CDR3 DNA only, 45 bases that are in frame from base 1. V lost 7 bases and J lost 3 bases, and the count of bases not matched to a germline gene is 9. Via the germline V gene, CDR1 is MNHEY and CDR2 SVGEGT. Sequencing relied on an Illumina HiSeq 1500. The public sequencing data were trimmed at Q25 with fastp and processed into clonotypes with MiXCR by TCRdb, which kept only in-frame beta chains. Rows with one shared CDR3 protein collapse into an entry with the most common genes and DNA. Recorded for this sample are 650,000 to 900,000 distinct CDR3 sequences; roughly 33% of them occurred a single time. Around 12% of the sample belongs to the ten largest clones. The investigation overall reported the following: The ex vivo response was dominated by HLA-C-restricted CMV-specific TCR beta clonotypes, which also provided the single most frequent clonotype in two of eight donors. Cumulative frequency of public TCR beta family members discriminated carriers of CMV infection plus the relevant HLA type in this cohort and an independent approximately 370-donor cohort.

What the treatment or condition label conveys for this sample: in vitro stimulation with specific CMV peptide epitopes to enrich CMV-specific T cells. The receptor was derived from a human donor in good health (CMV status not recorded). Some clones in this sample may be carry-over from other donors' samples. The V and J segments used are TRBV6-2 or TRBV6-3 and TRBJ2-3, and 8 junctional nucleotides match TRBD1. Sequences were derived from cultured CD8+ T cells from PBMCs, sampled from culture after CMV antigen stimulation. Here the CDR3 is given as CASTQGASTTDTQYF. The DNA is as follows: TGTGCCAGCACCCAGGGGGCCAGTACAACAGATACGCAGTATTTT.